This T cell receptor beta chain comes out of a study of T cells in Graves' hyperthyroidism and ophthalmopathy (dated by TCRdb to the late 2010s). About the full investigation: Peripheral blood was sampled at the time of initial diagnosis, prior to any treatment. The study also compared thyroid tissue and blood T-cell repertoires from five or six Graves' hyperthyroidism patients. The 95 to 100 discovery patients were divided at random into training and test sets in a 7:3 ratio. TCR Vbeta CDR3 sequencing of 120 to 150 peripheral blood samples (43 ophthalmopathy, under 80 hyperthyroidism and approximately 17 progressor patients) is reported in the paper. After sampling, hyperthyroidism patients received methimazole starting at 30 mg daily, and ophthalmopathy patients received high-dose intravenous methylprednisolone. Whether ophthalmopathy could be predicted prospectively was tested in an independent validation cohort made up of some 20 hyperthyroidism patients plus 17 patients who later progressed to ophthalmopathy. To identify distinguishing TCR V-J signatures, a discovery cohort of 90 to 100 patients was used, comprising some 43 with Graves' ophthalmopathy and approximately 58 with stable Graves' hyperthyroidism.

This clonotype was detected ten times or more. This receptor's antigen is unknown. The input lacks base qualities; no much larger clone sits a single base away. Broad study findings and their caveats: In validation, the model predicted progression to ophthalmopathy with 65% to 71% sensitivity and around 72% specificity, a median of 6.5 months before onset. A 13 V-J signature model separated ophthalmopathy from stable hyperthyroidism, with approximately 86% sensitivity and 81.08% specificity in cross-validation and 80%/75% in testing. Most expanded thyroid clonotypes (frequency above 0.001) were also detected in blood, a finding suggesting that blood repertoires may reflect thyroid immune responses. No statistical method was used to fix the sample size in advance, and group allocation was not hidden from the investigators.

CDR1 GTSNPN and CDR2 SVGIG were looked up in the germline V gene (reference sequence). Cut back by 2 bases and 2 bases, the V and J ends lie 12 bases apart. Inclusive of the bounding cysteine and phenylalanine, the CDR3 is 14 residues long. Left in the record is the CDR3 DNA by itself, 42 bases read in frame from the first base. The TCR beta CDR3 regions were amplified from the RNA transcripts. For the first round of RT-PCR on the TCR CDR3, the HTBI primer set was used together with the Qiagen OneStep RT-PCR kit. Libraries were constructed in a second round of multiplex PCR, after which size selection and purification were carried out. Sequencing of the libraries was done on an Illumina HiSeq2000 using paired-end 100 bp reads. Per the source publication's procedure: Raw data were processed with SOAPnuke, discarding reads with adapters, uncalled bases, mean Phred below 15, or no exact constant-primer or identifier match. High-quality paired reads were merged using COPE v1.2.5, and each unique nucleotide sequence was defined as a clonotype. Clonotypes were aligned to IMGT TRBV, TRBD and TRBJ reference segments using MiTCR v1.1. The analysis included only V-J combinations with a frequency above 0.0001, which together covered about 99% of the repertoires. A TCS score was defined as the ratio of F50 (clonal expansion) to E x V (chaos), with BLOSUM62-based TCRdist applied between CDR3 peptides within each V-J. Welch's t-statistics and random forest reduced roughly 500 V-J features to roughly 13, which were used in a naive Bayes classifier (R e1071). The public reads were run again by TCRdb, first through fastp at Q25 and then through MiXCR, and only productive beta chains were kept. Each record represents a unique CDR3 protein, reported with the most common genes and DNA among its rows. The V and J calls and clone size come from TCRdb's table, not from the authors' own analysis. For this sample there are a few hundred thousand distinct CDR3 sequences; roughly a sixth appear just once. The ten biggest clones cover around 52% of the sample.

Stable Graves' hyperthyroidism was defined as no progression to ophthalmopathy during 18 months of follow-up. Hyperthyroidism patients were aged 18 to 65 years and newly diagnosed, with disease duration of less than 2 months. Any patient with an uncontrolled infection, another autoimmune disease, pregnancy or lactation was excluded. Diagnoses were established on the basis of clinical symptoms, serum thyroxine and TRAb, thyroid ultrasound, and orbital computed tomography. Ficoll-Paque density gradient centrifugation was used to isolate PBMCs from around 9.1 ml of fresh peripheral blood. Total RNA was extracted using Trizol reagent, and RNA quality was assessed on an Agilent 2100 Bioanalyzer.

The receptor was isolated from a woman in her forties or fifties with Graves' hyperthyroidism. This chain is built from TRBV30 and TRBJ1-2; D gene: possibly TRBD1, on 6 matching bases. Sequencing was done on a sample of blood. The bases are TGTGCCTGGAGTAGGGGGAAGGAAAACTATGGCTACACCTTC. Its coded protein is CAWSRGKENYGYTF.